This T cell receptor (beta chain) was identified during a study of monozygotic twins with inflammatory bowel disease. Study results and limitations: Different T cell subtypes could not be distinguished.

It was 3,000 to 4,500 ng of total RNA that each TCR library used. Two rounds of nested PCR, of around 15 and 9 cycles, were run on TCRalpha and TCRbeta cDNA. TCRdb reprocessed the 5' RACE reads; each CDR3 protein has one entry and no DNA is given. This table holds about 300,000 distinct CDR3 sequences. Germline assignment: CDR1 LGHDT and CDR2 YNNKEL (reference sequence). The CDR3 is 14 residues long. With regard to this clonotype: Its matching antigen is unknown.

The source of this sequence is a human donor with ulcerative colitis or Crohn's disease, or a healthy co-twin of an affected twin (not recorded which). The chain joins TRBV3-1 to TRBJ2-3; lacking DNA, the TRBD1 call made by TCRdb goes unchecked. Sequenced material: blood. CDR3 in amino acids: CASSQAGATDTQYF.